This TCR beta chain was identified in a study of T-cell memory formation after mild COVID-19. Study-wide background: The two donors had largely donor-specific TCR clusters.

The germline V gene has CDR1 SGHTA and CDR2 FQGNSA. V was clipped by 4 bases and J by 2 bases, with 15 bases between them. The CDR3 has 16 amino acids. TCRdb processed the 5' RACE reads anew with MiXCR; each CDR3 protein has one entry. The profile covers 400,000 to 450,000 distinct CDR3 sequences, with about a sixth appearing a single time and about 22% taken by the ten largest. This clonotype was counted between two and nine times. Its antigen is unknown. Overall study results and limits: Pre-infection memory already had some responding clones, implying cross-reactive memory joined.

The origin of this receptor is a man between 18 and 29 years old who had mild COVID-19 (a few samples of this study predate the infection). Cell type and time point are not known. Sequencing was done on a sample of PBMCs or a T cell subset sorted from them (not recorded which). V is TRBV7-2 and J is TRBJ2-1; D ambiguous. The CDR3 DNA reads as TGTGCCAGCAGCTCACACCCCCTTCGTACCTACAATGAGCAGTTCTTC. This codes for CASSSHPLRTYNEQFF.